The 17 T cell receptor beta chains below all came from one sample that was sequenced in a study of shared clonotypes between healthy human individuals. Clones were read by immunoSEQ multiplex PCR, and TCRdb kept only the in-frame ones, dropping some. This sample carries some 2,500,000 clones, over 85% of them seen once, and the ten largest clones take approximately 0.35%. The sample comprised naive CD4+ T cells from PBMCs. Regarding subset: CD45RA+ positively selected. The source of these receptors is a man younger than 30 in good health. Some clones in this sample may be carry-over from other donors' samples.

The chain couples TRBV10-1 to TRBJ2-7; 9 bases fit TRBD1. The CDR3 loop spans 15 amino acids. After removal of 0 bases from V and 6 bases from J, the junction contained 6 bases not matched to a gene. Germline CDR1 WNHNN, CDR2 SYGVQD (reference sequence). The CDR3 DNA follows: TGCGCCAGCAGTGAGTCGAGGACAGGGGCTGCCGAGCAGTACTTC. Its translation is CASSESRTGAAEQYF.

CDR3 residues: CASSLSRARSYEQYF. The DNA for the CDR3 is TGTGCCAGCTCACTTAGCAGGGCGCGGTCCTACGAGCAGTACTTC. J is TRBJ2-7 and V is TRBV18; possible D gene TRBD1, 5 bases. The germline V gene has CDR1 KGHSH and CDR2 LQKENI. V was pared by 4 bases and J by 1 base, with 14 bases between. The CDR3 sequence is 15 residues long.

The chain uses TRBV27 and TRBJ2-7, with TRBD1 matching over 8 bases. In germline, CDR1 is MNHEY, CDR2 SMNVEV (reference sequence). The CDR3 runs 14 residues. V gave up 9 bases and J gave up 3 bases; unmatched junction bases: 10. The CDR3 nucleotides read TGTGCCAGTAGGGGGACAGGCCTTTTCTACGAGCAGTACTTC. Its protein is CASRGTGLFYEQYF.

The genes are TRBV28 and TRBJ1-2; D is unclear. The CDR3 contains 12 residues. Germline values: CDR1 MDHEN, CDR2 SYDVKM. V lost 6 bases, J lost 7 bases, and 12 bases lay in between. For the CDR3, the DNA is TGTGCCAGCAGGAACAGTATTTCTGGCTACACCTTC. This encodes CASRNSISGYTF.

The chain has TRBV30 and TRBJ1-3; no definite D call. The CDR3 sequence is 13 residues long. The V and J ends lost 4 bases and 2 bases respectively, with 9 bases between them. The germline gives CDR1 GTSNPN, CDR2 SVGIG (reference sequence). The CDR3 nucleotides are TGTGCCTGGAAACCCCGAGCTGGAAACACCATATATTTT. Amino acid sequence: CAWKPRAGNTIYF. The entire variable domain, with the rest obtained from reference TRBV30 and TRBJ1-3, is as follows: SQTIHQWPATLVQPVGSPLSLECTVEGTSNPNLYWYRQAAGRGLQLLFYSVGIGQISSEVPQNLSASRPQDRQFILSSKKLLLSDSGFYLCAWKPRAGNTIYFGEGSWLTVV.

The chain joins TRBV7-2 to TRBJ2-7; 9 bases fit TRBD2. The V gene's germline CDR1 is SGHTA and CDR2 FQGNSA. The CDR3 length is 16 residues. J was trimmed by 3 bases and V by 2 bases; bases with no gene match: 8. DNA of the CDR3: TGTGCCAGCAGCTTATCGGTAGCGGGAGCGAACTACGAGCAGTACTTC. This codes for CASSLSVAGANYEQYF. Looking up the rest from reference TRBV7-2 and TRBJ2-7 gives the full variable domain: GAGVSQSPSNKVTEKGKDVELRCDPISGHTALYWYRQSLGQGLEFLIYFQGNSAPDKSGLPSDRFSAERTGGSVSTLTIQRTQQEDSAVYLCASSLSVAGANYEQYFGPGTRLTVT.

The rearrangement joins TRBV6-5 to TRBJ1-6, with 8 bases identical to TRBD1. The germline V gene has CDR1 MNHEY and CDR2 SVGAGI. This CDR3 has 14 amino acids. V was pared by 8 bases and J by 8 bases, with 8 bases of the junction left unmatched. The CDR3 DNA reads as TGTGCCAGCGGTCGGACAGGGAGGGATTCACCCCTCCACTTT. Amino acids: CASGRTGRDSPLHF.

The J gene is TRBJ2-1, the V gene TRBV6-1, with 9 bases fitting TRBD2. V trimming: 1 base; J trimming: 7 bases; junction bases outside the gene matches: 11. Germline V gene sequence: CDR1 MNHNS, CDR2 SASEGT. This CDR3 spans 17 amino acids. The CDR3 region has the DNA TGTGCCAGCAGTGAAGTTAGTGTGGGACTAGCAGGTAATGAGCAGTTCTTC. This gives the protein CASSEVSVGLAGNEQFF.

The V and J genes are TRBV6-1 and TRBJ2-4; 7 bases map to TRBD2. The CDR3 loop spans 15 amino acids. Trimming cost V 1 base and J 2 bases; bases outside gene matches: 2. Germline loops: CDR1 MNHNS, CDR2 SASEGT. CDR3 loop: CASSEGGGTKNIQYF. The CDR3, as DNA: TGTGCCAGCAGTGAAGGGGGGGGTACCAAAAACATTCAGTACTTC.

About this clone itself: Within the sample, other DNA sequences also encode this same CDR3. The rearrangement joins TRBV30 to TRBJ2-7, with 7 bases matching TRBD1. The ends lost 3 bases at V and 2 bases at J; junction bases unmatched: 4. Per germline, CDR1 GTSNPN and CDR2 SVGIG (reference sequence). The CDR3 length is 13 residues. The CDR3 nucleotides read TGTGCCTGGAGCCCGGGACAGCCCTACGAGCAGTACTTC. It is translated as CAWSPGQPYEQYF.

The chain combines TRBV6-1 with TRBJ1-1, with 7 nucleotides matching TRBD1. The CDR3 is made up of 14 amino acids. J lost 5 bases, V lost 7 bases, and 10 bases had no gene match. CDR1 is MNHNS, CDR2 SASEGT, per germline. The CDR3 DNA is TGTGCCAGCATCCGAGACAGGGTGGGGACTGAAGCTTTCTTT. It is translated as CASIRDRVGTEAFF.

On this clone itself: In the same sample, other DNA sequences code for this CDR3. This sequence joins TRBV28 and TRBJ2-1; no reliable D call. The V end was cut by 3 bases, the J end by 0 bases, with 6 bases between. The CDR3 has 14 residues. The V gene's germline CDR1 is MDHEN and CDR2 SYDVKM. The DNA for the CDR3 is TGTGCCAGCAGTTTTCTAAGCTCCTACAATGAGCAGTTCTTC. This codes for CASSFLSSYNEQFF.

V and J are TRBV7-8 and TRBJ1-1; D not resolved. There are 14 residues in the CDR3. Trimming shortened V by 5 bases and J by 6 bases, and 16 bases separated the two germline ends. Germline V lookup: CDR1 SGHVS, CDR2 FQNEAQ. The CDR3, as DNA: TGTGCCAGCAGCCCGCGGGCCGGAGCGGCTGAAGCTTTCTTT. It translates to CASSPRAGAAEAFF.

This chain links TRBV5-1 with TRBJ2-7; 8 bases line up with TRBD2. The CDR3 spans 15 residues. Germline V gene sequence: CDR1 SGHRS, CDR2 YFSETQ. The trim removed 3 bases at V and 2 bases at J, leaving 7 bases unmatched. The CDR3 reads CASSSFGRATYEQYF. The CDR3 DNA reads TGCGCCAGCAGCTCCTTCGGGAGGGCCACCTACGAGCAGTACTTC. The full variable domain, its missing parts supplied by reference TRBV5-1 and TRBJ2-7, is KAGVTQTPRYLIKTRGQQVTLSCSPISGHRSVSWYQQTPGQGLQFLFEYFSETQRNKGNFPGRFSGRQFSNSRSEMNVSTLELGDSALYLCASSSFGRATYEQYFGPGTRLTVT.

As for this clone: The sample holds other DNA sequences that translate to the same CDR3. The CDR3 is CATSRLAGGSYEQYF. CDR3 DNA: TGTGCCACCAGCAGACTAGCGGGAGGGTCCTACGAGCAGTACTTC. This rearrangement joins TRBV15 to TRBJ2-7; 12 nucleotides align to TRBD2. Germline V gene lookup returns CDR1 LNHNV and CDR2 YYDKDF (reference sequence). Losses at the gene ends were 2 bases for V and 1 base for J; bases not matched to a gene: 0. This CDR3 has 15 amino acids.

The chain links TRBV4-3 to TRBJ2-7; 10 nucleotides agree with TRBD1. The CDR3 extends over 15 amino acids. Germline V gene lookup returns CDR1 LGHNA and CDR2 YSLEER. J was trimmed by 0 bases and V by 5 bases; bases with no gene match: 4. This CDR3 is CASSTRTGGSYEQYF. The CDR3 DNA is TGCGCCAGCAGCACCAGGACAGGGGGCTCCTACGAGCAGTACTTC.

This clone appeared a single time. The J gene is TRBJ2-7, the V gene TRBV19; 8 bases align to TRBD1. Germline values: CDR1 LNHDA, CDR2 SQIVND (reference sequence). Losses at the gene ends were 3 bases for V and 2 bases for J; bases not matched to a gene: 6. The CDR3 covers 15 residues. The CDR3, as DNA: TGTGCCAGTAGTATCGGGACAGGCCTTACCTACGAGCAGTACTTC. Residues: CASSIGTGLTYEQYF.